These 10 T cell receptor beta chains share one sample of origin, sequenced in a study of shared clonotypes between healthy human individuals. Method: immunoSEQ multiplex PCR; TCRdb's copy keeps in-frame clones and lacks some. The sample lists under 650,000 clones, 90% to 96% seen once, with about 0.057% in the top ten. Sequencing input: naive CD4+ T cells sorted from blood. Specified subset: CD45RA+ positively selected. The receptors come from a woman aged 25-40 years in good health.

The chain joins TRBV7-9 to TRBJ1-1; D remains unclear. V was trimmed by 4 bases and J by 2 bases, leaving 14 bases between them. The germline V gene encodes CDR1 SEHNR and CDR2 FQNEAQ (reference sequence). The CDR3 runs 15 residues. The CDR3 loop reads CASSSKRQANTEAFF. In nucleotides, the CDR3 is TGTGCCAGCAGCTCAAAGAGACAAGCCAACACTGAAGCTTTCTTT.

This chain joins TRBV6-5 and TRBJ1-2; 7 bases are a match to TRBD1. The germline V gene has CDR1 MNHEY and CDR2 SVGAGI. The V segment lost 6 bases and the J segment 2 bases; nucleotides outside the gene matches: 6. The CDR3 totals 14 residues. CDR3 in amino acids: CASRESGGNYGYTF. The DNA of the CDR3 is TGTGCCAGCAGGGAATCAGGGGGAAACTATGGCTACACCTTC.

DNA of the CDR3: TGTGCCAGCAGCTCCTGGACAGGGGATAGGTACGAGCAGTACTTC. Encoded protein: CASSSWTGDRYEQYF. The rearrangement uses TRBV9 and TRBJ2-7, with 9 bases identical to TRBD1. Per germline, CDR1 SGDLS and CDR2 YYNGEE. After removal of 4 bases from V and 4 bases from J, the junction contained 9 bases not matched to a gene. The CDR3 has 15 amino acids.

The chain joins TRBV4-1 to TRBJ2-5; possible D gene TRBD2, 6 bases. V shed 6 bases and J shed 0 bases, with 20 bases lying between them. This CDR3 has 17 residues. Germline CDR1 and CDR2: MGHRA and YSYEKL. The CDR3 sequence: CASSSSRGNGYQETQYF. The CDR3 DNA reads as TGCGCCAGCAGTTCCTCCCGGGGGAACGGGTACCAAGAGACCCAGTACTTC.

This sequence joins TRBV4-1 and TRBJ2-5; no clear D gene. The J call is in doubt because the DNA end fits TRBJ2-7 better. CDR3 length: 14 amino acids. CDR1 is MGHRA and CDR2 is YSYEKL in the germline V gene. CDR3 nucleotides: TGCGCCAGCAGCCAAGAGCCTACCATATACGAGCAGTACTTC. Translated, it gives CASSQEPTIYEQYF.

This chain joins TRBV19 and TRBJ2-2; D gene unclear. Germline lookup yields CDR1 LNHDA and CDR2 SQIVND (reference sequence). Trimming shortened V by 2 bases and J by 3 bases, and 10 bases separated the two germline ends. This CDR3 comprises 15 residues. The CDR3 loop reads CASSIRSGYTGELFF. In DNA, the CDR3 is TGTGCCAGTAGTATACGGAGTGGGTACACCGGGGAGCTGTTTTTT.

Note on this clone: Other nucleotide sequences in the sample specify the same CDR3. The gene calls are TRBV18 and TRBJ1-5; TRBD1 matches 9 bases. Looked up from germline, CDR1 is KGHSH and CDR2 is LQKENI. With V trimmed by 3 bases and J by 4 bases, 1 base remained unmatched. The CDR3 loop spans 14 amino acids. CDR3 loop: CASSPGQGNQPQHF. The CDR3 nucleotides are TGTGCCAGCTCACCTGGACAGGGGAATCAGCCCCAGCATTTT. Full variable domain (rest looked up from reference TRBV18 and TRBJ1-5): NAGVMQNPRHLVRRRGQEARLRCSPMKGHSHVYWYRQLPEEGLKFMVYLQKENIIDESGMPKERFSAEFPKEGPSILRIQQVVRGDSAAYFCASSPGQGNQPQHFGDGTRLSIL.

The rearrangement links TRBV4-1 to TRBJ2-7, with 9 positions matching TRBD2. Per germline, CDR1 MGHRA and CDR2 YSYEKL. J was trimmed by 2 bases and V by 4 bases; bases with no gene match: 3. The CDR3 consists of 14 residues. The CDR3 DNA reads TGCGCCAGCAGCCCGGGCGGGAGGGCCTACGAGCAGTACTTC. Translated, it gives CASSPGGRAYEQYF.

The chain uses TRBV27 and TRBJ1-5; perhaps TRBD1 as D (5 bases). Germline CDR1 and CDR2: MNHEY and SMNVEV (reference sequence). Trimming took off 5 bases at V and 0 bases at J, with 11 bases between the two ends. The CDR3 spans 15 residues. CDR3 nucleotide sequence: TGTGCCAGCAGTCCCGGGACCCTTAGCAATCAGCCCCAGCATTTT. Its protein is CASSPGTLSNQPQHF.

This chain connects TRBV6-5 to TRBJ1-2, with D possibly being TRBD1 (6 bases). The germline V gene encodes CDR1 MNHEY and CDR2 SVGAGI. Trimming took off 0 bases at V and 4 bases at J, with 15 bases between the two ends. This CDR3 region has 16 residues. DNA of the CDR3: TGTGCCAGCAGTTACTCGAGTACAGGGAGTGTCTATGGCTACACCTTC. This codes for CASSYSSTGSVYGYTF.